The 2 T cell receptor beta chains in this list originate from one sample, sequenced in a study of CD8 T cells in Susac syndrome. Reverse transcription used roughly 0.45 to 1 ug RNA and random hexamers. A single record per CDR3 protein comes from TCRdb applying MiXCR to the immunoSEQ multiplex PCR reads. The sample lists about 430,000 distinct CDR3 sequences, around 83% occurring once. Sequenced sample: CD8+ T cells from PBMCs. The receptors shown here come from a human donor with multiple sclerosis.

CDR3: CASTQVLGTDTQYF. The CDR3 coding sequence is TGTGCCAGCACCCAAGTATTGGGGACAGATACGCAGTATTTT. This sequence joins TRBV27 and TRBJ2-3; D gene unclear. The V and J ends lost 7 bases and 3 bases respectively, with 14 bases between them. The CDR3 is made up of 14 amino acids. Germline assignment: CDR1 MNHEY and CDR2 SMNVEV (reference sequence).

In its sample, this clonotype was seen a few times. The V call is TRBV4-1, the J call TRBJ2-7, with unresolved D. Trimming pared 1 base from V and 4 bases from J, leaving 8 bases between. The CDR3 runs 13 residues. Germline assignment: CDR1 MGHRA and CDR2 YSYEKL. CDR3 sequence: CASSQVAEYEQYF. The DNA for the CDR3 is TGCGCCAGCAGCCAAGTCGCTGAATACGAGCAGTACTTC.